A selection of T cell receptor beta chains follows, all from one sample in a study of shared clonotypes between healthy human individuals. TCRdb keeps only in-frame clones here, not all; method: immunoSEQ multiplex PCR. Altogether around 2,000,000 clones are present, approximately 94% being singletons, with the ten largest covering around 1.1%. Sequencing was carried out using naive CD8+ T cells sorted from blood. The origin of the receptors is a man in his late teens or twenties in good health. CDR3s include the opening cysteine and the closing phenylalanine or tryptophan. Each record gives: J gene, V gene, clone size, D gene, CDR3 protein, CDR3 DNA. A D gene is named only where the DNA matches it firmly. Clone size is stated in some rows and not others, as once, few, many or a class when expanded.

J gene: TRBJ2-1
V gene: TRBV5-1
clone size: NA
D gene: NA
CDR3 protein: CASSTVRGYEQFF
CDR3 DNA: TGCGCCAGCAGCACCGTACGGGGATATGAGCAGTTCTTC

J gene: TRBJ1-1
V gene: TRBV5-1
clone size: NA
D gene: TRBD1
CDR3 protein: CASSLTGDLGTEAFF
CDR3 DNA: TGCGCCAGCAGCTTGACAGGGGACCTTGGCACTGAAGCTTTCTTT

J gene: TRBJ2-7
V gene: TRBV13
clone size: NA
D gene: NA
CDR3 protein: CASTTSGLSYEQYF
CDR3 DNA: TGTGCCAGCACTACCAGCGGGTTGTCCTACGAGCAGTACTTC

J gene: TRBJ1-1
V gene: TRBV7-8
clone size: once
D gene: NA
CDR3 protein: CASSLADYTEAFF
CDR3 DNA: TGTGCCAGCAGCTTAGCCGACTACACTGAAGCTTTCTTT

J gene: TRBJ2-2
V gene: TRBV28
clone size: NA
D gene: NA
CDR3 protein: CASSWAGTGELFF
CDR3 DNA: TGTGCCAGCAGTTGGGCGGGGACCGGGGAGCTGTTTTTT

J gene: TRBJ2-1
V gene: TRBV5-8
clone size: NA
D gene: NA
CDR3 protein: CASSLDLADSYNEQFF
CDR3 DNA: TGTGCCAGCAGCTTGGACTTAGCAGACTCCTACAATGAGCAGTTCTTC

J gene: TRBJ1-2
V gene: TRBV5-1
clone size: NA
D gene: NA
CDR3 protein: CASSLSHTGRVEGYTF
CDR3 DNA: TGCGCCAGCAGCTTGTCGCATACGGGGAGGGTCGAGGGCTACACCTTC

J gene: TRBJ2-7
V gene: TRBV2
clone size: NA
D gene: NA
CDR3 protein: CASSEEGREQYF
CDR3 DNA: TGTGCCAGCAGTGAAGAGGGCCGCGAGCAGTACTTC

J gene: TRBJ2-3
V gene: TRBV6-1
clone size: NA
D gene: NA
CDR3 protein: CASSGDNTDTQYF
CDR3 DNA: TGTGCCAGCAGCGGAGACAACACAGATACGCAGTATTTT

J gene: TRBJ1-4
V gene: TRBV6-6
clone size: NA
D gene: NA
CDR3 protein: CASSGEGGLNEKLFF
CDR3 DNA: TGTGCCAGCAGTGGGGAGGGAGGGCTTAATGAAAAACTGTTTTTT

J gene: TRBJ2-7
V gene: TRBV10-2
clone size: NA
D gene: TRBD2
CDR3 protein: CASSPAGSSYEQYF
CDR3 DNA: TGCGCCAGCAGTCCAGCGGGGAGCTCCTACGAGCAGTACTTC

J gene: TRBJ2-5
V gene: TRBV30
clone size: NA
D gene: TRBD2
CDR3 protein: CAWSPSPGGGMETQYF
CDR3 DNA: TGTGCCTGGAGCCCCTCCCCCGGCGGGGGGATGGAGACCCAGTACTTC

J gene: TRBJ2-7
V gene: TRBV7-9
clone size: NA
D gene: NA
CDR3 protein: CASSSSTGPYEQYF
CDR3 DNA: TGTGCCAGCAGCTCCTCGACAGGCCCCTACGAGCAGTACTTC

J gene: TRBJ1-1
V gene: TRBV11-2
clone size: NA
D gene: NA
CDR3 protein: CASNYQGNTEAFF
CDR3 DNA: TGTGCCAGCAATTATCAGGGTAACACTGAAGCTTTCTTT

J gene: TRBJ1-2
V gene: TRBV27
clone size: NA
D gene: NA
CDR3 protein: CASSFTTNGYTF
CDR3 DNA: TGTGCCAGCAGTTTTACCACAAATGGCTACACCTTC

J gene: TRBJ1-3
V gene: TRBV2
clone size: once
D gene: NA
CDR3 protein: CASSELGGSGNTIYF
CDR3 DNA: TGTGCCAGCAGTGAATTGGGGGGCTCTGGAAACACCATATATTTT

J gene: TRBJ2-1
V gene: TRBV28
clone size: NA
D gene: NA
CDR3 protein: CASSPQEYNEQFF
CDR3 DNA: TGTGCCAGCAGTCCCCAGGAATACAATGAGCAGTTCTTC

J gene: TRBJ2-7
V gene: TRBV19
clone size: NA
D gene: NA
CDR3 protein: CASTPGAYYEQYF
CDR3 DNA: TGTGCCAGTACTCCAGGGGCTTACTACGAGCAGTACTTC

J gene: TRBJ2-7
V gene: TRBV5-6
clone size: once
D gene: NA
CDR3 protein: CASSLWDTGYEQYF
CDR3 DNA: TGTGCCAGCAGCTTGTGGGACACTGGATACGAGCAGTACTTC

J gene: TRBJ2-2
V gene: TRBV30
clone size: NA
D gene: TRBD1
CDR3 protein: CAWSVGTANTGELFF
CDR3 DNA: TGTGCCTGGAGTGTAGGGACAGCGAACACCGGGGAGCTGTTTTTT

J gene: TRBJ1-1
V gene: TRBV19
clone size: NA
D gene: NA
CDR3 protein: CASSISGVWSNTEAFF
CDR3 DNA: TGTGCCAGTAGTATCTCGGGGGTATGGAGTAACACTGAAGCTTTCTTT

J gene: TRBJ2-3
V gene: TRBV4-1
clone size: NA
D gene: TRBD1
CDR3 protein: CASSQETGGADTQYF
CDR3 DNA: TGCGCCAGCAGCCAAGAAACAGGGGGCGCAGATACGCAGTATTTT

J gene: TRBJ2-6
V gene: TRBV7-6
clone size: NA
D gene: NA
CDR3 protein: CASSLGGPSGANVLTF
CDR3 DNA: TGTGCCAGCAGCCTAGGGGGGCCCTCTGGGGCCAACGTCCTGACTTTC

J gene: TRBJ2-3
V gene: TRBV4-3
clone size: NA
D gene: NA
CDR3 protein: CASSQDRAAGGTDTQYF
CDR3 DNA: TGCGCCAGCAGCCAAGATCGAGCGGCTGGGGGCACAGATACGCAGTATTTT

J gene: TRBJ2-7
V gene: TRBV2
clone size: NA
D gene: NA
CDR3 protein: CASSAVLTTPLEQYF
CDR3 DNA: TGTGCCAGCAGTGCTGTATTGACTACTCCCCTGGAGCAGTACTTC

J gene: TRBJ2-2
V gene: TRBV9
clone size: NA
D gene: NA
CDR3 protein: CASSVSREVLSGELFF
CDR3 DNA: TGTGCCAGCAGCGTAAGCAGGGAGGTTTTAAGCGGGGAGCTGTTTTTT

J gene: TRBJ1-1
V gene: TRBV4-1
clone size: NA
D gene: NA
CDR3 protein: CASSQVGGVNTEAFF
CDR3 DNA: TGCGCCAGCAGCCAAGTGGGAGGGGTTAACACTGAAGCTTTCTTT

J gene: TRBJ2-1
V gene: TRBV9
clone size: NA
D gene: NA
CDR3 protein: CASSTRLPPYNEQFF
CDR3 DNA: TGTGCCAGCAGCACCCGACTGCCTCCCTACAATGAGCAGTTCTTC

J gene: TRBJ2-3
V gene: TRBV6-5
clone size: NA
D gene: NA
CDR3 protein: CASSSSRTETDTQYF
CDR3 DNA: TGTGCCAGCAGTTCCAGTAGGACAGAGACAGATACGCAGTATTTT

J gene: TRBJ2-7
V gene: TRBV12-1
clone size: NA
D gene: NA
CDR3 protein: CASSSGERYEQYF
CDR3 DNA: TGTGCCAGCAGCTCGGGAGAGCGTTACGAGCAGTACTTC

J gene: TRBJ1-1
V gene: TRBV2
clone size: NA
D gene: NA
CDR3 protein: CASSHVWGPRDTEAFF
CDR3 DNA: TGTGCCAGCAGTCATGTCTGGGGCCCGAGGGACACTGAAGCTTTCTTT

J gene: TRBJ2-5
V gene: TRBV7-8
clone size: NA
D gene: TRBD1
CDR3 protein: CASSLKPGTGETQYF
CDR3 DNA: TGTGCCAGCAGCTTAAAGCCCGGGACAGGAGAGACCCAGTACTTC

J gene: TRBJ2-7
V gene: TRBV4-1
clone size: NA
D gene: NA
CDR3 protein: CASSQDYGGTYEQYF
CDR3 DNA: TGCGCCAGCAGCCAAGATTACGGGGGCACCTACGAGCAGTACTTC

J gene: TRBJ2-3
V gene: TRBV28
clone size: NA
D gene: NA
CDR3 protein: CASSYLSALTSTDTQYF
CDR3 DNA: TGTGCCAGCAGTTATTTGAGTGCCCTAACTAGCACAGATACGCAGTATTTT

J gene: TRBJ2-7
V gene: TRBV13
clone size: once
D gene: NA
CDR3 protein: CASSLGWSYEQYF
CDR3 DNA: TGTGCCAGCAGCTTAGGATGGTCCTACGAGCAGTACTTC

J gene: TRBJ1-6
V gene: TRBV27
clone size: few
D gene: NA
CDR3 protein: CASSPLGRAGSPLHF
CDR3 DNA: TGTGCCAGCAGTCCCCTCGGGAGGGCGGGTTCACCCCTCCACTTT

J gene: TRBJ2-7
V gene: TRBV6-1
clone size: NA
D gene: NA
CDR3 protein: CASSDPSYEQYF
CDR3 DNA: TGTGCCAGCAGTGATCCCTCCTACGAGCAGTACTTC

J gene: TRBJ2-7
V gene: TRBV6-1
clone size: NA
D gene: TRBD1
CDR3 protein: CASSELDRGREQYF
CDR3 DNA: TGTGCCAGCAGTGAACTGGACAGGGGGCGCGAGCAGTACTTC